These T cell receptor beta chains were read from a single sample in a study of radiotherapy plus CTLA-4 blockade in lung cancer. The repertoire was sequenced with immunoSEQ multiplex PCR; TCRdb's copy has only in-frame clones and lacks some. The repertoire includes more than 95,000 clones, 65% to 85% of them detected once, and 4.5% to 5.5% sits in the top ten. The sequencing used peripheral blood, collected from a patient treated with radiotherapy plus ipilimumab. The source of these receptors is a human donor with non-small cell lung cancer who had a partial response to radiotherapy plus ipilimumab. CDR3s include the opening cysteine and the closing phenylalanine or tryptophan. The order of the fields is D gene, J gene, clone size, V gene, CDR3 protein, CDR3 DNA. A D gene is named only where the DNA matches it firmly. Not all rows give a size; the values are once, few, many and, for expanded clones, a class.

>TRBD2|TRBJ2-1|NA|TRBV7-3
CASSPQTSGEQFF
TGTGCCAGCAGCCCTCAGACTAGCGGCGAGCAGTTCTTC
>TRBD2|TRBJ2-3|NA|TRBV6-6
CASSTIGGGPADTQYF
TGTGCCAGCAGCACCATCGGGGGAGGGCCTGCAGATACGCAGTATTTT
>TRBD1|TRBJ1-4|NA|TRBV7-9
CASSRTTGAGEKLFF
TGTGCCAGCAGCAGAACGACAGGGGCTGGCGAAAAACTGTTTTTT
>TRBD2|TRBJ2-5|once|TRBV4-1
CASSQGTSGQETQYF
TGCGCCAGCAGCCAAGGGACTAGCGGACAAGAGACCCAGTACTTC
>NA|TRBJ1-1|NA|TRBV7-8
CASFAWSSSEAFF
TGTGCCAGCTTCGCGTGGAGCAGCTCTGAAGCTTTCTTT
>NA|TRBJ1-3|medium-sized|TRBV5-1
CASSSSPSSGNTIYF
TGCGCCAGCAGCTCGAGTCCTAGTTCTGGAAACACCATATATTTT
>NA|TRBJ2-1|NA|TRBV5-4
CASSLVELNEQFF
TGTGCCAGCAGCTTGGTTGAACTCAATGAGCAGTTCTTC
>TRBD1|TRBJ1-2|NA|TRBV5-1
CASSWGTDSNYGYTF
TGCGCCAGCAGCTGGGGGACAGACTCTAACTATGGCTACACCTTC
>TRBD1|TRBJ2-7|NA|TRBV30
CAWRQAGGTYEQYF
TGTGCCTGGAGGCAGGCAGGGGGAACCTACGAGCAGTACTTC
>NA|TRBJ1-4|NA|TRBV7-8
CASSHEVRDEKLFF
TGTGCCAGCAGCCACGAGGTCCGGGATGAAAAACTGTTTTTT
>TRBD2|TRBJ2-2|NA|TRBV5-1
CASSLSGTSGSPTGELFF
TGCGCCAGCAGCTTGAGCGGGACTAGCGGGAGTCCCACCGGGGAGCTGTTTTTT
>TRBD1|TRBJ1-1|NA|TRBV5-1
CASSWGQGGTAEAFF
TGCGCCAGCAGCTGGGGACAGGGGGGAACGGCTGAAGCTTTCTTT
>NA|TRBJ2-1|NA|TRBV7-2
CASTRLGWGHLVF
TGTGCCAGCACCCGACTGGGGTGGGGACACTTGGTCTTC
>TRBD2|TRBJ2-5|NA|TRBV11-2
CASRQGLAGETQYF
TGTGCCAGCAGACAGGGACTAGCTGGAGAGACCCAGTACTTC
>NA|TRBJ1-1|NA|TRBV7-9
CASSLYRNTEAFF
TGTGCCAGCAGCTTATACAGGAACACTGAAGCTTTCTTT
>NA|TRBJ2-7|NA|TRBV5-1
CASSAPTRVAEQYF
TGCGCCAGCAGCGCACCGACTAGGGTGGCCGAGCAGTACTTC
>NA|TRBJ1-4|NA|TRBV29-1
CSVDLPGGKLFF
TGCAGCGTTGACCTGCCCGGGGGAAAACTGTTTTTT
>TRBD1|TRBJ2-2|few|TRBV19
CASSIRGTGGNTGELFF
TGTGCCAGTAGTATTCGAGGGACAGGGGGTAACACCGGGGAGCTGTTTTTT
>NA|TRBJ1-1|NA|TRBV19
CASNIQFMNTEAFF
TGTGCCAGTAATATACAGTTCATGAACACTGAAGCTTTCTTT
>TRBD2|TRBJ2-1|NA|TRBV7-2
CASSSRTGGNEQFF
TGTGCCAGCAGCTCTCGGACGGGAGGGAATGAGCAGTTCTTC
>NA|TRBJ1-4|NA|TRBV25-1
CASSEMGGGEKLFF
TGTGCCAGCAGTGAAATGGGTGGCGGTGAAAAACTGTTTTTT